The entry below gives a single T cell receptor beta chain sequence along with its context. The target of this receptor is not known. Per-base quality was not reported, and no clone a single base away is much larger than it. These data belong to a study of Ad26.COV2.S vaccination and SARS-CoV-2 variants (dated by TCRdb to 2020 to 2022). About the full investigation: Donors in the vaccine arm were drawn from COV1001, a multicentre, randomized, double-blind, placebo-controlled phase I-IIa trial testing Ad26.COV2.S in healthy adults. Blinding of investigators to trial group allocation was maintained during experiments and outcome assessment. Trial participants were randomized into five groups of five, in which low-dose or high-dose Ad26.COV2.S was given once or twice, or placebo was given on both occasions. The specificity and breadth of SARS-CoV-2-reactive T cell receptors after Ad26.COV2.S vaccination were assessed by TCRbeta repertoire sequencing. A total of 32 samples were included in the TCR-sequenced set, comprising roughly 19 Ad26.COV2.S vaccine recipients, 5 placebo recipients and 8 SARS-CoV-2 convalescent individuals. Dosing of Ad26.COV2.S was intramuscular, at either 5x10^10 or 1x10^11 viral particles, delivered as one shot or as two shots spaced 56 days apart.

TCRbeta CDR3 regions were sequenced with the immunoSEQ Assay. After extraction, genomic DNA underwent amplification by bias-controlled multiplex PCR, followed by high-throughput sequencing. The study's own analysis went as follows. Collapsing and filtering of sequences were performed to quantify the absolute abundance of each unique TCRbeta CDR3 region. T cell fraction was estimated by normalizing TCRbeta template counts to usable DNA, with usable DNA measured through amplification of reference genes found in all nucleated cells. Repertoire TCRs were annotated as SARS-CoV-2-specific when V gene, CDR3 amino acid sequence and J gene were exactly matched to a known reactive TCR set. MIRA supplied the reference SARS-CoV-2 TCR set, which was filtered for enrichment in COVID-19-positive ImmuneCODE repertoires so that public or cross-reactive TCRs were removed. Based on the MIRA antigens, annotated TCRs were further analysed at the level of specific ORF or position within ORF. Breadth was defined as the number of annotated unique rearrangements divided by the total number of unique productive rearrangements, and depth was defined as the summed frequency of the annotated unique rearrangements. TCR breadth was compared between groups using two-sided Wilcoxon rank-sum tests. Drawn from immuneACCESS, this table holds only the in-frame rearrangements with V and J called that TCRdb kept. Clones are partly lost; checked studies trace under half to an unresolved V gene and leave the rest unexplained. V and J calls and clone size are as listed in that table; D and trimming were resolved from the DNA. Present in this sample are about half a million clones, roughly 87% of which were seen just once. In total, the top ten clones hold over 1.5% of the sample.

Based on the germline V gene (reference sequence), the CDR1 and CDR2 sequences are LNHDA and SQIVND. Trimming removed 5 bases from V and 2 bases from J, leaving 8 bases between the germline ends. The CDR3, cysteine through phenylalanine, is 13 amino acids long. The DNA shown is the 39-base CDR3, in frame from base 1. What the study reported, not specific to this receptor: Comparing responses between vaccine doses or regimens was not something the study was powered to do. After vaccination, substantial breadth of spike-specific CD8+ and CD4+ T cell responses was reported. Spike-specific TCR breadth was higher in Ad26.COV2.S recipients than in placebo recipients (P = 0.0014). Non-spike TCR breadth was comparable between vaccine and placebo recipients, consistent with the vaccine containing only spike. The authors noted that total T cell responses may have been underestimated by the TCR breadth and depth analyses.

Interpreted using the paper, the treatment or condition label stands for: some 20 received Ad26.COV2.S at low or high dose, single or two shots; about 5 received placebo; per-sample allocation not given. Repertoires of vaccine and placebo recipients were sequenced from samples taken on day 63 after the first injection. In Cohort 1b, some 25 adults aged 18-55 years were enrolled at a single site in Boston, USA, between 29 July and 7 August 2020. As a vaccine, Ad26.COV2.S was a replication-incompetent adenovirus type 26 vector that expressed a prefusion-stabilized SARS-CoV-2 spike protein derived from the original Wuhan strain.

This specimen consisted of peripheral blood, obtained in a trial of Ad26.COV2.S vaccine versus placebo. Rearrangement joined TRBV19 to TRBJ2-3; TRBD1 is perhaps the D gene, given 5 matching bases. This receptor was identified in a person between 18 and 65 years old who received the Ad26.COV2.S COVID-19 vaccine or a placebo. The nucleotide sequence reads as follows: TGTGCCAGTAGTCCCAGGGCCACAGATACGCAGTATTTT. Its translation reads: CASSPRATDTQYF.